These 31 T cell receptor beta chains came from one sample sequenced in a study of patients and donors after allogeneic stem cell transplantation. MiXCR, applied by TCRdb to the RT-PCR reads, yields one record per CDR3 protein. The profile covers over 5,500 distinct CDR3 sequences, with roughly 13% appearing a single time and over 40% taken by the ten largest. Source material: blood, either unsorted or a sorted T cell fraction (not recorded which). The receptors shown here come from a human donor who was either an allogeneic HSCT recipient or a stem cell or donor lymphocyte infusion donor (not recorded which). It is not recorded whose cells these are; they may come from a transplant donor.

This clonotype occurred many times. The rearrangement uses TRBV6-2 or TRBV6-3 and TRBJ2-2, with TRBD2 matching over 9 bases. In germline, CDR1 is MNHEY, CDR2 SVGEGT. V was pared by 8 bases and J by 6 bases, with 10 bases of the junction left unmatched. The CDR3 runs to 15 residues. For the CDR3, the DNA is TGTGCCAGCCGCGGGACTAGCTACCGACCCGGGGAGCTGTTTTTT. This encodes CASRGTSYRPGELFF.

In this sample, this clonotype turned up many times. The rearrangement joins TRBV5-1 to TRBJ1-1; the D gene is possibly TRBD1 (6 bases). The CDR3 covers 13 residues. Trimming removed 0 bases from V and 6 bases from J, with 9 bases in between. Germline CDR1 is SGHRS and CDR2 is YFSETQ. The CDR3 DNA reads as TGCGCCAGCAGCTTGGACAGGGAGGCTGAAGCTTTCTTT. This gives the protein CASSLDREAEAFF.

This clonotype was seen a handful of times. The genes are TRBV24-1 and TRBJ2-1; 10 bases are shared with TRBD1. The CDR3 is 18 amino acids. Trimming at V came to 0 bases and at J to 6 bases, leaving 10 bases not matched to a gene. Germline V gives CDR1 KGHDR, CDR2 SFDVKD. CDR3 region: CATSDLRGDRGRRNEQFF. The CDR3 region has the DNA TGTGCCACCAGTGATTTGCGAGGCGACAGGGGGCGTCGCAATGAGCAGTTCTTC.

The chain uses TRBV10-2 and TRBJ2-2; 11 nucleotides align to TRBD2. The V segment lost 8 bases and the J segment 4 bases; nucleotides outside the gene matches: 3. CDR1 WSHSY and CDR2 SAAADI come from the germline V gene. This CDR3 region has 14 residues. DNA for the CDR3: TGCGCCAGCCGACTAGCGGGGACCACCGGGGAGCTGTTTTTT. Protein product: CASRLAGTTGELFF.

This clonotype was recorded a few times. The CDR3 protein is CASTGQQTYGYTF. CDR3 DNA sequence: TGTGCCAGTACGGGACAGCAAACCTATGGCTACACCTTC. The chain links TRBV19 to TRBJ1-2; 7 bases map to TRBD1. J gave up 4 bases and V 7 bases, and 6 bases lay outside the gene matches. Germline assignment: CDR1 LNHDA and CDR2 SQIVND (reference sequence). CDR3 length: 13 residues.

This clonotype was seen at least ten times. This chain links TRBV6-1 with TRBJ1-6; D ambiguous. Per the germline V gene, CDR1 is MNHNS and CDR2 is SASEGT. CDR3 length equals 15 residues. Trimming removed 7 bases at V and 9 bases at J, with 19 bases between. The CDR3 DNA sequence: TGTGCCAGCACTCGCCCGGACCCCGGAGGTTCACCCCTCCACTTT. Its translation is CASTRPDPGGSPLHF.

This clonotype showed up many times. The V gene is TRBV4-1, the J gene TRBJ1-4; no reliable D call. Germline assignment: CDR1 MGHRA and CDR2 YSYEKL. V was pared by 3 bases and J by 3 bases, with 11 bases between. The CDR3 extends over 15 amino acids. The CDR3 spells CASSQPYRSNEKLFF. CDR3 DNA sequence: TGCGCCAGCAGCCAGCCGTACAGATCTAATGAAAAACTGTTTTTT.

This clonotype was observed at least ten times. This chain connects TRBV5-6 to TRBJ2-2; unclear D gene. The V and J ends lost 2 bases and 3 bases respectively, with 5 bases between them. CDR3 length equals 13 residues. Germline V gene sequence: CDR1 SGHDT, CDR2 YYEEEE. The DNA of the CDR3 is TGTGCCAGCAGCTTTCTGGACACCGGGGAGCTGTTTTTT. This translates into CASSFLDTGELFF.

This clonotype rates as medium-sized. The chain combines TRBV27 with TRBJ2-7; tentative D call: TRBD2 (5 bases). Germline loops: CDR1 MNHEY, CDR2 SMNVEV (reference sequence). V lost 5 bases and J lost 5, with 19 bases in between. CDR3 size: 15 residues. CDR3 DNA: TGTGCCAGCAGTCCCTACTCGCTGGCTAGCCACGAGCAGTACTTC. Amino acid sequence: CASSPYSLASHEQYF.

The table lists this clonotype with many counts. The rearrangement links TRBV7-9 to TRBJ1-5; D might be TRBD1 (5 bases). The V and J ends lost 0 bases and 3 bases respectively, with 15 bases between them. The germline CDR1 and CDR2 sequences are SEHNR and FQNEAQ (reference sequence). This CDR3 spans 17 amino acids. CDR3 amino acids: CASSLALGTALNQPQHF. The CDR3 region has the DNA TGTGCCAGCAGCTTAGCGTTAGGGACGGCACTCAATCAGCCCCAGCATTTT.

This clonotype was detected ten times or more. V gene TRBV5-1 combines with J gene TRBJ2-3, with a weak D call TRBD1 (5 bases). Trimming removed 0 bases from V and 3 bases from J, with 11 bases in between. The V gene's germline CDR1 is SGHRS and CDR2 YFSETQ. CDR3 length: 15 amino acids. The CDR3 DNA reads TGCGCCAGCAGCTTGGGGGGCGTAGGTACAGATACGCAGTATTTT. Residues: CASSLGGVGTDTQYF. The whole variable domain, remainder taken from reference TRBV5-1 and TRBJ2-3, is KAGVTQTPRYLIKTRGQQVTLSCSPISGHRSVSWYQQTPGQGLQFLFEYFSETQRNKGNFPGRFSGRQFSNSRSEMNVSTLELGDSALYLCASSLGGVGTDTQYFGPGTRLTVL.

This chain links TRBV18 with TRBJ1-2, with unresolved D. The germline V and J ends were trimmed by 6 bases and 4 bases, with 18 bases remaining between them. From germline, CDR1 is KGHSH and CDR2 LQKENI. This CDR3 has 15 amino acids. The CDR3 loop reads CASSPPRTPGYGYTF. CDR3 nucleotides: TGTGCCAGCTCCCCTCCTAGGACGCCGGGCTATGGCTACACCTTC.

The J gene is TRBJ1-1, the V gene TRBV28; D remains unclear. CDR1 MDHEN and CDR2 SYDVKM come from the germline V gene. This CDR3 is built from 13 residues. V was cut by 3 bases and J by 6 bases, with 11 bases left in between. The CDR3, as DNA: TGTGCCAGCAGTTTCGGGGAGATCCCTGAAGCTTTCTTT. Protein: CASSFGEIPEAFF.

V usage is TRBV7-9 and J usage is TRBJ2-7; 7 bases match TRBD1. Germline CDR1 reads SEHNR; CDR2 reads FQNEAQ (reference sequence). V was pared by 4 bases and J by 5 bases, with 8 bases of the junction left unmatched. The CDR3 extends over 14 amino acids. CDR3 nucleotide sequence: TGTGCCAGCAGCTCAAAACAGGGGTTCCACGAGCAGTACTTC. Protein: CASSSKQGFHEQYF.

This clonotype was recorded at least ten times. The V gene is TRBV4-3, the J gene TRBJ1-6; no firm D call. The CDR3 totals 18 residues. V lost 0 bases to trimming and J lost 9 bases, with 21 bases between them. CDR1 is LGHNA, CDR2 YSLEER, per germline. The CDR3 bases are TGCGCCAGCAGCCAAGAATTGGAGACGGTGCCTGGTCGTTCACCCCTCCACTTT. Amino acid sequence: CASSQELETVPGRSPLHF.

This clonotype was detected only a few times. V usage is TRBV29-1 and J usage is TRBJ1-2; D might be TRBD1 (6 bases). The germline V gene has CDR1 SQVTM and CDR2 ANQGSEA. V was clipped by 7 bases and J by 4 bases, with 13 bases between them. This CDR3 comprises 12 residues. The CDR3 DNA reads TGCAGCGAGAAAAGGGGGACCTATGGCTACACCTTC. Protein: CSEKRGTYGYTF.

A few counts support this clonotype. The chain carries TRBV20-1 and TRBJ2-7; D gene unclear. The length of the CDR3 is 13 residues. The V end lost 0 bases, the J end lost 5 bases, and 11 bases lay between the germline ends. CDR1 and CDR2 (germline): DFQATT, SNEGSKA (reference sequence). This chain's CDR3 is CSAREGEFHEQYV. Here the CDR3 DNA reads TGCAGTGCTAGAGAGGGTGAATTCCACGAGCAGTACGTC.

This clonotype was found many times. CDR3 sequence reads: CASSEFPGGETQYF. The CDR3 DNA is TGTGCCAGCAGTGAGTTTCCCGGTGGGGAGACCCAGTACTTC. The rearrangement joins TRBV6-4 to TRBJ2-5; no reliable D call. The CDR3 is 14 residues long. In germline, CDR1 is MRHNA, CDR2 SNTAGT. Trimming stripped 3 bases from V and 5 bases from J, with 13 bases between.

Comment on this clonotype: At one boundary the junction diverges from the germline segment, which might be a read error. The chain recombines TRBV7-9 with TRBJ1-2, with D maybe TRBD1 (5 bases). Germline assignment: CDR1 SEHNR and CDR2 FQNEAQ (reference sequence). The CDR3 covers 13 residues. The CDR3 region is CSSSIMTDYGYTF. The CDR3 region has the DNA TGTTCCAGCTCCATTATGACAGACTATGGCTACACCTTC.

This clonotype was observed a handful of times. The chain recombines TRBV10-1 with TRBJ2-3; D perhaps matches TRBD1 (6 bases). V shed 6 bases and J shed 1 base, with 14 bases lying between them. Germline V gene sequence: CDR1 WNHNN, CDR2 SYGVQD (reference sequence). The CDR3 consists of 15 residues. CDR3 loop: CASSIGQSGTDTQYF. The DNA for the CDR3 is TGCGCCAGCAGCATAGGACAGTCCGGCACAGATACGCAGTATTTT.

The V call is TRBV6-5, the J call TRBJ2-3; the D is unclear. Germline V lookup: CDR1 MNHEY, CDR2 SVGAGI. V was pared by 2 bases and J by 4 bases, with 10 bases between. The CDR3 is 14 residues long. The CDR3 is CASSYGERADTQYF. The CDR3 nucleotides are TGTGCCAGCAGTTACGGTGAGCGCGCAGATACGCAGTATTTT.

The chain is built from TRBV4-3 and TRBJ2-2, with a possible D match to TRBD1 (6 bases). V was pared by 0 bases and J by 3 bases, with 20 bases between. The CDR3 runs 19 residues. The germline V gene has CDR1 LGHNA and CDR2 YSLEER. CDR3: CASSQDLIGQLLYTGELFF. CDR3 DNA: TGCGCCAGCAGCCAAGACCTGATCGGACAGCTACTTTACACCGGGGAGCTGTTTTTT.

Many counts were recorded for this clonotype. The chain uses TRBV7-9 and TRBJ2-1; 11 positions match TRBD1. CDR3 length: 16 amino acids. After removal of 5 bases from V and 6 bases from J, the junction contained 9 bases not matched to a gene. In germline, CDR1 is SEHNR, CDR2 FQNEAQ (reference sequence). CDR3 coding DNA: TGTGCCAGCAGCCGAGTGGGACAGGGGGATCCCAATGAGCAGTTCTTC. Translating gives CASSRVGQGDPNEQFF.

CDR3 sequence: CASTPTRSFTDTQYF. The CDR3 region has the DNA TGTGCCAGCACCCCAACTAGGTCTTTCACAGATACGCAGTATTTT. This sequence joins TRBV3-1 and TRBJ2-3, with D maybe TRBD2 (5 bases). Trimming cost V 7 bases and J 2 bases, with 16 bases left between them. This CDR3 comprises 15 residues. CDR1 LGHDT and CDR2 YNNKEL come from the germline V gene (reference sequence).

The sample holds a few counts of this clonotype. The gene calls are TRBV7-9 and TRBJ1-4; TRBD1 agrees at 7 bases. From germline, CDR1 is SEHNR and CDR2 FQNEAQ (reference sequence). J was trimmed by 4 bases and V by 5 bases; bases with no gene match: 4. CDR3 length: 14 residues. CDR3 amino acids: CASSPGQFNEKLFF. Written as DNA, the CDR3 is TGTGCCAGCAGCCCGGGACAGTTTAATGAAAAACTGTTTTTT.

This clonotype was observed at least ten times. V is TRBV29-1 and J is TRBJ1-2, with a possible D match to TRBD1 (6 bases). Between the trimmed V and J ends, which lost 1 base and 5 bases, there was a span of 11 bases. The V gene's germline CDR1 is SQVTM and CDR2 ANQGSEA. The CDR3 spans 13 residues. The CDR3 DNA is TGCAGCGTTGAAGGTGGGCAGGGGTATGGCTACACCTTC. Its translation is CSVEGGQGYGYTF. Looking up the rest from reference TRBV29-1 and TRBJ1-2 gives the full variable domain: SAVISQKPSRDICQRGTSLTIQCQVDSQVTMMFWYRQQPGQSLTLIATANQGSEATYESGFVIDKFPISRPNLTFSTLTVSNMSPEDSSIYLCSVEGGQGYGYTFGSGTRLTVV.

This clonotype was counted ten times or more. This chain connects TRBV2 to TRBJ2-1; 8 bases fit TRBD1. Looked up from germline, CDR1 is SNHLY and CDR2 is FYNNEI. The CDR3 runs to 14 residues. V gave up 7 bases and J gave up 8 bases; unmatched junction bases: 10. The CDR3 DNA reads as TGTGCCAGCAACCCACAGGGGGATAGAGATGAGCAGTTCTTC. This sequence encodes CASNPQGDRDEQFF.

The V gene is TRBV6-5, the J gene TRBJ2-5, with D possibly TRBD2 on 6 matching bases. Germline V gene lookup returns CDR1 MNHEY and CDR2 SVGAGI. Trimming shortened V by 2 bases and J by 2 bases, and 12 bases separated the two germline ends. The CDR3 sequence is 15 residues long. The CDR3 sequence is CASSYPQGGQETQYF. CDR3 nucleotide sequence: TGTGCCAGCAGTTACCCCCAAGGAGGGCAAGAGACCCAGTACTTC.

CDR3 protein: CASSLGGPQETQYF. The CDR3 bases are TGTGCCAGCAGCTTAGGAGGGCCTCAGGAGACCCAGTACTTC. J is TRBJ2-5 and V is TRBV7-9; TRBD2 is a possible D gene (5 bases). Germline V lookup: CDR1 SEHNR, CDR2 FQNEAQ (reference sequence). With 1 base removed from V and 5 bases from J, the gap between germline ends came to 11 bases. The CDR3 is made up of 14 amino acids.

The CDR3 coding sequence is TGTGCCAGCAGCCGGTCTCGCACCGGGGAGCTGTTTTTT. This encodes CASSRSRTGELFF. The V and J genes are TRBV5-4 and TRBJ2-2; D gene unclear. The CDR3 contains 13 residues. The germline V and J ends were trimmed by 4 bases and 4 bases, with 8 bases remaining between them. Looked up from germline, CDR1 is SGHNT and CDR2 is YYREEE (reference sequence). Variable domain in full (rest from reference TRBV5-4 and TRBJ2-2): ETGVTQSPTHLIKTRGQQVTLRCSSQSGHNTVSWYQQALGQGPQFIFQYYREEENGRGNFPPRFSGLQFPNYSSELNVNALELDDSALYLCASSRSRTGELFFGEGSRLTVL.

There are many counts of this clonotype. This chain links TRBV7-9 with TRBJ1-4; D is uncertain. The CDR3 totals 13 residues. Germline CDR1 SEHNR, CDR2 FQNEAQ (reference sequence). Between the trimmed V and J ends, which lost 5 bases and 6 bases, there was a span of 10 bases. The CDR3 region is CASSPQADEKLFF. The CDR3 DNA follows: TGTGCCAGCAGCCCCCAGGCTGATGAAAAACTGTTTTTT.